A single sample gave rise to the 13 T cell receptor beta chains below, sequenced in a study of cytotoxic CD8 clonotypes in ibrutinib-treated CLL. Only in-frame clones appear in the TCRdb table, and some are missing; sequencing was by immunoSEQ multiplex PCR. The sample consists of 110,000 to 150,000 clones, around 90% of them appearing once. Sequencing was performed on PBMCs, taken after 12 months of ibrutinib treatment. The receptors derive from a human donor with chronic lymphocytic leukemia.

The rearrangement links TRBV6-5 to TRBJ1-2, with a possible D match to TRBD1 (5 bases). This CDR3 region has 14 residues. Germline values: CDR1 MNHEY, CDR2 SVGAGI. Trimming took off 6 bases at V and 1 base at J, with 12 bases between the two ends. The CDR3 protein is CASRHRGDNYGYTF. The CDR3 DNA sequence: TGTGCCAGCAGGCACCGGGGGGATAACTATGGCTACACCTTC.

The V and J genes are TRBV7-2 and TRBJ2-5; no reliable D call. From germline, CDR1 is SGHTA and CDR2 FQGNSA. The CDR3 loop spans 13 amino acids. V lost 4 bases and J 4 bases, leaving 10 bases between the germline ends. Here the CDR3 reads CASSSRTAETQYF. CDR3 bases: TGTGCCAGCAGCTCACGGACCGCAGAGACCCAGTACTTC. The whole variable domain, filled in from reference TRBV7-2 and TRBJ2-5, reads GAGVSQSPSNKVTEKGKDVELRCDPISGHTALYWYRQSLGQGLEFLIYFQGNSAPDKSGLPSDRFSAERTGGSVSTLTIQRTQQEDSAVYLCASSSRTAETQYFGPGTRLLVL.

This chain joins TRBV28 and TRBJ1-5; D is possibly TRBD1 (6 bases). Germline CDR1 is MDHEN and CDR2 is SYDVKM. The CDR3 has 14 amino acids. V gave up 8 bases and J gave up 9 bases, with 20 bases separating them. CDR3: CASAPGHSLGPQHF. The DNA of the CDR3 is TGTGCCAGCGCTCCGGGACATTCCCTTGGGCCCCAGCATTTT.

CDR3 loop: CASSSGTYMNTEAFF. The CDR3 bases are TGTGCCAGCAGTTCCGGGACATACATGAACACTGAAGCTTTCTTT. This sequence joins TRBV27 and TRBJ1-1; D may be TRBD1 (6 bases). The CDR3 is made up of 15 amino acids. Trimming stripped 4 bases from V and 0 bases from J, with 12 bases between. The germline CDR1 and CDR2 sequences are MNHEY and SMNVEV (reference sequence).

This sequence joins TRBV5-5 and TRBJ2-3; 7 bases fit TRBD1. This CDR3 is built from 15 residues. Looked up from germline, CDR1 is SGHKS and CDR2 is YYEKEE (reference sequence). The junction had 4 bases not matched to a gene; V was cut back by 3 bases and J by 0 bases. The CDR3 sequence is CASSSYRGSTDTQYF. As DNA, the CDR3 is TGTGCCAGCAGCTCATACAGGGGAAGCACAGATACGCAGTATTTT.

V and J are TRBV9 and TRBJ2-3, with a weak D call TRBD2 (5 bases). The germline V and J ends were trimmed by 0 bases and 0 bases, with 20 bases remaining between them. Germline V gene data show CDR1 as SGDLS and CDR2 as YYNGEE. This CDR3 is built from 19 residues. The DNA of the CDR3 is TGTGCCAGCAGCGTAGAAGGGCGAAACCGGGGTACTAGCACAGATACGCAGTATTTT. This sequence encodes CASSVEGRNRGTSTDTQYF.

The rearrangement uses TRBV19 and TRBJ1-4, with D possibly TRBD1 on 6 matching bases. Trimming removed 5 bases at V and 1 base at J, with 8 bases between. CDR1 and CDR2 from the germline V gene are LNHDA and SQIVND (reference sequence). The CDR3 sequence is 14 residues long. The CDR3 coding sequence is TGTGCCAGTAGTCTGACAGGAACTAATGAAAAACTGTTTTTT. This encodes CASSLTGTNEKLFF.

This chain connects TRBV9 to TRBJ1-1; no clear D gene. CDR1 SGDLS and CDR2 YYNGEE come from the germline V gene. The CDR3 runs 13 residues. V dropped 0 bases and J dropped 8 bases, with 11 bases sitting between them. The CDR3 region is CASSVVITGEAFF. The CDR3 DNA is TGTGCCAGCAGCGTAGTGATCACCGGAGAAGCTTTCTTT.

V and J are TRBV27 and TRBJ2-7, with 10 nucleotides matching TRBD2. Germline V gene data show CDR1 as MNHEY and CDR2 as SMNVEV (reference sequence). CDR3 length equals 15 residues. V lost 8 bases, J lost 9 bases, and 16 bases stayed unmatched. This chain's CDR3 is CASLNIAGGSWAQYF. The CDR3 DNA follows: TGTGCCAGCCTGAACATAGCGGGAGGCTCCTGGGCGCAGTACTTC.

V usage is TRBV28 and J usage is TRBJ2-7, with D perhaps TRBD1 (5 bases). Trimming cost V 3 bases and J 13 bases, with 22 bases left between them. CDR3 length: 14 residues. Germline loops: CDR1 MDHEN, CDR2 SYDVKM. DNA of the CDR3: TGTGCCAGCAGTTTGGGATCAGTGACAGTGGTATTCTACTTC. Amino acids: CASSLGSVTVVFYF.

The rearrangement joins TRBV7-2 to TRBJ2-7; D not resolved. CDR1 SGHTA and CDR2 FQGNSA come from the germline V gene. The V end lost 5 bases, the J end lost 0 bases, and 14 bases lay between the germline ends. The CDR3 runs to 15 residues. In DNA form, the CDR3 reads TGTGCCAGCAGCCTAGTAAAGGTGGGCTCCTACGAGCAGTACTTC. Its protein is CASSLVKVGSYEQYF.

The CDR3 region is CASSLFVASGPREQYF. The CDR3 nucleotides read TGTGCCAGCAGTTTATTCGTGGCTAGCGGGCCAAGGGAGCAGTACTTC. The rearrangement links TRBV28 to TRBJ2-7, with 8 bases that match TRBD2. Per germline, CDR1 MDHEN and CDR2 SYDVKM. The CDR3 runs 16 residues. Trimming at V came to 1 base and at J to 7 bases, leaving 12 bases not matched to a gene.

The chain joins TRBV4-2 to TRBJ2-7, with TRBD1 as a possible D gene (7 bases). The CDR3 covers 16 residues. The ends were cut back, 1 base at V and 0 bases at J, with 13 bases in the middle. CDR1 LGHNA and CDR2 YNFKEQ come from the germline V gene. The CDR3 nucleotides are TGTGCCAGCAGCCAAGTTTACCAGGGGGGCTCCTACGAGCAGTACTTC. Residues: CASSQVYQGGSYEQYF.